This entry lists 31 T cell receptor beta chains sequenced from one sample in a study of T cells in Graves' hyperthyroidism and ophthalmopathy. RNA transcripts were the template for amplifying TCR beta CDR3 regions. First-round RT-PCR with HTBI primers amplified the TCR CDR3 region. TCRdb analysed the multiplex PCR reads with MiXCR anew, one entry per CDR3 protein. This table has around 300,000 distinct CDR3 sequences, nearly 15% appearing once. Material: blood. The receptors come from a woman aged 50 to 65 with Graves' hyperthyroidism that later progressed to Graves' ophthalmopathy.

This clonotype occurred many times. The chain has TRBV2 and TRBJ2-3, with D perhaps matching TRBD2 (6 bases). CDR1 SNHLY and CDR2 FYNNEI come from the germline V gene. There are 14 residues in the CDR3. Trimming removed 4 bases at V and 3 bases at J, with 11 bases between. The CDR3 reads CASSVSGRTDTQYF. CDR3 DNA sequence: TGTGCCAGCAGTGTTAGCGGAAGGACAGATACGCAGTATTTT.

This clonotype was seen repeatedly, ten times or more. The rearrangement uses TRBV28 and TRBJ2-3; tentatively, D is TRBD2 (5 bases). V lost 3 bases and J lost 12, with 16 bases in between. Germline V gene sequence: CDR1 MDHEN, CDR2 SYDVKM. This CDR3 comprises 13 residues. CDR3 sequence: CASSLYGGPAQYF. The CDR3 nucleotides are TGTGCCAGCAGTTTGTATGGAGGTCCGGCACAGTATTTT. Drawing the rest from reference TRBV28 and TRBJ2-3, the complete variable domain is DVKVTQSSRYLVKRTGEKVFLECVQDMDHENMFWYRQDPGLGLRLIYFSYDVKMKEKGDIPEGYSVSREKKERFSLILESASTNQTSMYLCASSLYGGPAQYFGPGTRLTVL.

This clonotype showed up just a few times. The chain carries TRBV4-1 and TRBJ2-2; TRBD2 matches at 11 bases. The V segment lost 4 bases and the J segment 4 bases; nucleotides outside the gene matches: 8. Germline CDR1 and CDR2: MGHRA and YSYEKL. The CDR3 extends over 17 amino acids. CDR3 sequence reads: CASSPDSSGRSTGELFF. The CDR3, as DNA: TGCGCCAGCAGCCCGGATTCTAGCGGGAGGAGCACCGGGGAGCTGTTTTTT.

This clonotype was detected ten times or more. The chain couples TRBV6-5 to TRBJ1-2; 9 bases fit TRBD1. The junction had 5 bases not matched to a gene; V was cut back by 2 bases and J by 7 bases. Looked up from germline, CDR1 is MNHEY and CDR2 is SVGAGI. This CDR3 is 14 amino acids long. CDR3: CASSYATGGGGYTF. In DNA, the CDR3 is TGTGCCAGCAGTTACGCGACAGGGGGTGGTGGCTACACCTTC.

This clonotype has just a few counts. The CDR3 spells CASSVGTGGVYGYTF. The CDR3 DNA sequence: TGTGCCAGCAGCGTGGGGACAGGGGGCGTTTATGGCTACACCTTC. The chain is built from TRBV9 and TRBJ1-2, with 12 bases matching TRBD1. CDR1 is SGDLS, CDR2 YYNGEE, per germline. The CDR3 sequence is 15 residues long. With V trimmed by 2 bases and J by 5 bases, 4 bases remained unmatched.

At least ten counts were recorded for this clonotype. The rearrangement joins TRBV5-5 to TRBJ1-1; tentative D call: TRBD1 (5 bases). This CDR3 spans 15 amino acids. Trimming removed 2 bases at V and 1 base at J, with 12 bases between. CDR1 and CDR2 from the germline V gene are SGHKS and YYEKEE (reference sequence). The CDR3 DNA sequence: TGTGCCAGCAGCTTTCACCAACAGGCGAACACTGAAGCTTTCTTT. The encoded protein is CASSFHQQANTEAFF.

This chain uses TRBV2 with TRBJ2-3; 10 bases map to TRBD2. The CDR3 length is 16 residues. The germline CDR1 and CDR2 sequences are SNHLY and FYNNEI. V lost 6 bases, J lost 0 bases, and 6 bases stayed unmatched. In nucleotides, the CDR3 is TGTGCCAGCAGACTACTGACTAGCGGGAGCACAGATACGCAGTATTTT. The encoded protein is CASRLLTSGSTDTQYF.

The V and J genes are TRBV15 and TRBJ1-2; D ambiguous. V shed 1 base and J shed 5 bases, with 2 bases lying between them. The length of the CDR3 is 11 residues. Germline-derived CDR1 and CDR2 are LNHNV and YYDKDF (reference sequence). DNA of the CDR3: TGTGCCACCAGCAGAGGGTATGGCTACACCTTC. The encoded protein is CATSRGYGYTF.

Ten or more counts support this clonotype. The rearrangement links TRBV7-9 to TRBJ2-3, with 12 positions matching TRBD2. The CDR3 has 17 amino acids. The trim removed 5 bases at V and 0 bases at J, leaving 6 bases unmatched. CDR1 is SEHNR and CDR2 is FQNEAQ in the germline V gene (reference sequence). The CDR3 DNA reads TGTGCCAGCAGCCCCAGGACTAGCGGGGATAGCACAGATACGCAGTATTTT. Its translation is CASSPRTSGDSTDTQYF.

This clonotype is a singleton in its sample. The V call is TRBV11-2, the J call TRBJ1-1; D remains ambiguous. In germline, CDR1 is SGHAT, CDR2 FQNNGV. The V gene lost 8 bases and the J gene lost 2 bases, with 6 bases spanning the gap. The CDR3 extends over 11 amino acids. CDR3 nucleotide sequence: TGTGCCAGCTTGGGAAACACTGAAGCTTTCTTT. It specifies CASLGNTEAFF. The variable domain in full, completed from reference TRBV11-2 and TRBJ1-1, reads EAGVAQSPRYKIIEKRQSVAFWCNPISGHATLYWYQQILGQGPKLLIQFQNNGVVDDSQLPKDRFSAERLKGVDSTLKIQPAKLEDSAVYLCASLGNTEAFFGQGTRLTVV.

This clonotype appeared a few times. This chain connects TRBV5-4 to TRBJ1-2; D uncertain. The ends were cut back, 0 bases at V and 4 bases at J, with 10 bases in the middle. The CDR3 has 14 residues. Per germline, CDR1 SGHNT and CDR2 YYREEE (reference sequence). CDR3 in DNA: TGTGCCAGCAGCTTGGGAACGGCAGTCTATGGCTACACCTTC. This encodes CASSLGTAVYGYTF. The complete variable domain, with remaining parts taken from reference TRBV5-4 and TRBJ1-2, reads ETGVTQSPTHLIKTRGQQVTLRCSSQSGHNTVSWYQQALGQGPQFIFQYYREEENGRGNFPPRFSGLQFPNYSSELNVNALELDDSALYLCASSLGTAVYGYTFGSGTRLTVV.

There are many counts of this clonotype. The chain couples TRBV12-3 or TRBV12-4 to TRBJ1-1; D remains unclear. The germline V and J ends were trimmed by 5 bases and 3 bases, with 10 bases remaining between them. The CDR3 spans 13 residues. The CDR3, as DNA: TGTGCCAGCAGTGTCGGGTTCGACACTGAAGCTTTCTTT. The encoded protein is CASSVGFDTEAFF.

The table lists this clonotype with a few counts. The chain is built from TRBV5-1 and TRBJ1-3; D is undetermined. The CDR3 sequence is 15 residues long. CDR1 and CDR2 from the germline V gene are SGHRS and YFSETQ. Trimming shortened V by 2 bases and J by 0 bases, and 9 bases separated the two germline ends. The CDR3 nucleotides are TGCGCCAGCAGCTTTACGGGCCCCTCTGGAAACACCATATATTTT. Protein product: CASSFTGPSGNTIYF.

This clonotype has a count of ten or more. The chain couples TRBV27 to TRBJ2-1; 9 nucleotides agree with TRBD1. With 6 bases clipped from V and 9 bases from J, the junction kept 12 bases outside the gene matches. The CDR3 sequence is 15 residues long. From germline, CDR1 is MNHEY and CDR2 SMNVEV (reference sequence). The CDR3 region has the DNA TGTGCCAGCAGGATGGGACAGGGTAATATTGGTGAGCAGTTCTTC. This encodes CASRMGQGNIGEQFF.

This clonotype turned up a few times. The chain recombines TRBV14 with TRBJ2-1, with a possible D match to TRBD1 (5 bases). V lost 1 base and J lost 3, with 13 bases in between. The CDR3 totals 16 residues. The germline V gene encodes CDR1 SGHDN and CDR2 FVKESK. Here the CDR3 reads CASSQVRQGYYNEQFF. The CDR3 DNA reads as TGTGCCAGCAGCCAAGTTAGGCAGGGCTACTACAATGAGCAGTTCTTC.

This clonotype came up many times. The V call is TRBV2, the J call TRBJ2-2, with 7 bases fitting TRBD2. Per the germline V gene, CDR1 is SNHLY and CDR2 is FYNNEI. V was clipped by 6 bases and J by 5 bases; unmatched bases: 3. This CDR3 contains 13 residues. DNA of the CDR3: TGTGCCAGCAGGGCTAGCGGAACCGGGGAGCTGTTTTTT. Its protein is CASRASGTGELFF.

This clonotype was counted a single time. This sequence joins TRBV12-3 or TRBV12-4 and TRBJ1-1; D is unclear. This CDR3 comprises 12 residues. V lost 4 bases and J 6 bases, leaving 9 bases between the germline ends. The CDR3: CASSYLGAEAFF. Written as DNA, the CDR3 is TGTGCCAGCAGTTATCTTGGGGCTGAAGCTTTCTTT.

This clonotype showed up many times. The V gene is TRBV28, the J gene TRBJ1-2; a possible D gene is TRBD1 (5 bases). The V and J ends lost 6 bases and 4 bases respectively, with 9 bases between them. Germline loops: CDR1 MDHEN, CDR2 SYDVKM. The CDR3 runs to 12 residues. The DNA for the CDR3 is TGTGCCAGCAGCCCAGGGTTCTATGGCTACACCTTC. Amino acid sequence: CASSPGFYGYTF.

A remark on this clonotype: A read error may explain this, as a much larger clone is one base away. V is TRBV24-1 and J is TRBJ2-7; TRBD1 is a possible D gene (6 bases). Germline CDR1 reads KGHDR; CDR2 reads SFDVKD. The CDR3 extends over 15 amino acids. As DNA, the CDR3 is TGTGCCACCAGTGATCCGACAGGAAACTCCTACGGGCAGTACTTC. Translating it yields CATSDPTGNSYGQYF.

This chain joins TRBV6-5 and TRBJ2-3; the D gene is possibly TRBD2 (6 bases). Trimming shortened V by 2 bases and J by 8 bases, and 8 bases separated the two germline ends. The CDR3 sequence is 12 residues long. Germline V CDR1 and CDR2: MNHEY, SVGAGI. This chain's CDR3 is CASSYPGGTQYF. DNA of the CDR3: TGTGCCAGCAGTTACCCCGGGGGTACGCAGTATTTT.

This clonotype was observed at least ten times. The V call is TRBV28, the J call TRBJ2-6, with 7 nucleotides matching TRBD1. The CDR3 extends over 18 amino acids. Germline V gene data show CDR1 as MDHEN and CDR2 as SYDVKM. The J segment lost 0 bases and the V segment lost 4 bases, leaving 9 bases of the junction unmatched. The CDR3: CASSSLSGTASGANVLTF. The CDR3 DNA sequence: TGTGCCAGCAGTTCCCTATCGGGGACAGCCTCTGGGGCCAACGTCCTGACTTTC.

The V and J genes are TRBV6-1 and TRBJ1-2; 9 bases are a match to TRBD1. With 4 bases clipped from V and 8 bases from J, the junction kept 11 bases outside the gene matches. The germline V gene has CDR1 MNHNS and CDR2 SASEGT. The CDR3 is made up of 15 amino acids. The chain's CDR3 is CASSAKGTGREGYTF. CDR3 nucleotide sequence: TGTGCCAGCAGTGCGAAAGGGACAGGGAGGGAGGGCTACACCTTC.

This clonotype was picked up many times. The chain has TRBV15 and TRBJ2-5; D possibly uses TRBD1 or TRBD2 (6 bases each). CDR3 length equals 15 residues. The V gene lost 0 bases and the J gene lost 1 base, with 9 bases spanning the gap. From germline, CDR1 is LNHNV and CDR2 YYDKDF (reference sequence). CDR3 nucleotides: TGTGCCACCAGCAGAGATCCGGGGGCCCAAGAGACCCAGTACTTC. Its protein product is CATSRDPGAQETQYF.

Comments on this clonotype: A read error may explain this, as a much larger clone is one base away. This chain links TRBV12-3 or TRBV12-4 with TRBJ1-1, with D unresolved. The CDR3 covers 13 residues. V was pared by 5 bases and J by 5 bases, with 12 bases between. The CDR3 DNA follows: TGTGCCAGCAGTCCGGTTATCCGGACTGAAGCTTTCTTT. This gives the protein CASSPVIRTEAFF.

This clonotype was picked up a small number of times. The genes are TRBV6-1 and TRBJ1-5, with 7 bases aligning to TRBD1. The CDR3 extends over 15 amino acids. Losses at the gene ends were 5 bases for V and 3 bases for J; bases not matched to a gene: 7. Germline V gene sequence: CDR1 MNHNS, CDR2 SASEGT. The chain's CDR3 is CASSSRTGHNQPQHF. Written as DNA, the CDR3 is TGTGCCAGCAGTTCCCGGACAGGACACAATCAGCCCCAGCATTTT.

This clonotype was seen a handful of times. Compared with germline, one end of the junction differs, possibly owing to a read error. The chain has TRBV2 and TRBJ2-7, with D perhaps matching TRBD1 (6 bases). The germline V gene has CDR1 SNHLY and CDR2 FYNNEI. The CDR3 extends over 12 amino acids. The CDR3 DNA reads as TGTGCCAGCAGTACGGACAGCTACGAGCAGTCCTTC. It codes for CASSTDSYEQSF.

V is TRBV4-1 and J is TRBJ2-7, with D perhaps given as TRBD1 or TRBD2 (5 bases each). Per germline, CDR1 MGHRA and CDR2 YSYEKL. The V end was cut by 0 bases, the J end by 1 base, with 10 bases between. The CDR3 runs 15 residues. CDR3 DNA: TGCGCCAGCAGCCAAGATCCGAGGGGATCCTACGAGCAGTACTTC. Translating gives CASSQDPRGSYEQYF.

V usage is TRBV19 and J usage is TRBJ2-1, with D tentatively TRBD1 (6 bases). This CDR3 contains 14 residues. Germline assignment: CDR1 LNHDA and CDR2 SQIVND (reference sequence). V lost 5 bases, J lost 6 bases, and 14 bases lay in between. Here the CDR3 reads CASSVQGASNEQFF. The CDR3 DNA sequence: TGTGCCAGTAGTGTACAGGGAGCCTCCAATGAGCAGTTCTTC.

The chain is built from TRBV5-4 and TRBJ2-3; 10 bases are a match to TRBD1. Germline CDR1 and CDR2: SGHNT and YYREEE (reference sequence). After removal of 4 bases from V and 3 bases from J, the junction contained 5 bases not matched to a gene. CDR3 length: 15 residues. The CDR3 DNA is TGTGCCAGCAGCCCGAAGGGACAGGGGACAGATACGCAGTATTTT. Translated: CASSPKGQGTDTQYF.

This clonotype was observed at least ten times. The chain has TRBV3-1 and TRBJ2-4; D possibly corresponds to TRBD2 (5 bases). V was clipped by 0 bases and J by 6 bases, with 15 bases between them. There are 16 residues in the CDR3. The germline CDR1 and CDR2 sequences are LGHDT and YNNKEL (reference sequence). The CDR3 reads CASSQDVGLRVNIQYF. The CDR3 DNA reads TGTGCCAGCAGCCAAGATGTTGGACTGAGAGTAAACATTCAGTACTTC.

This clonotype was detected ten times or more. V is TRBV18 and J is TRBJ2-1, with TRBD2 identical over 12 bases. CDR1 is KGHSH, CDR2 LQKENI, per germline. CDR3 length equals 15 residues. V shed 4 bases, J shed 6 bases, and the junction held 4 bases outside the gene matches. The CDR3 is CASSQTSGGFNEQFF. CDR3 coding DNA: TGTGCCAGCTCACAGACTAGCGGGGGCTTCAATGAGCAGTTCTTC.